A selection of T cell receptor beta chains follows, all from one sample in a study of CD8 T cells in ankylosing spondylitis. TCRdb reanalysed the 5' RACE reads using MiXCR and keeps one entry per CDR3 protein. Among some 180,000 distinct CDR3 sequences, roughly 18% were seen once, and the ten largest hold 4.3%. Input material: blood, either unsorted or a sorted T cell fraction (not recorded which). The receptors here all came from a male donor aged 10 to 30 with ankylosing spondylitis or in good health (not recorded which). CDR3s leave out the opening cysteine and the closing phenylalanine or tryptophan. D genes are given only for firm matches.

d_gene	v_gene	j_gene	CDR3aa
-	TRBV13	TRBJ1-1	ASSLQYEAF
TRBD2	TRBV5-1	TRBJ2-2	ASSRLAGGTGELF
TRBD1	TRBV28	TRBJ2-7	ASRPAPGQGNEQY
TRBD1	TRBV6-6	TRBJ1-1	ASSRRGLEAF
TRBD1	TRBV12-3/TRBV12-4	TRBJ2-7	ASGQVNAYEQY
-	TRBV19	TRBJ1-2	ASRSTMGIGYT
TRBD1	TRBV11-2	TRBJ1-6	ASSRNPGQDNSPLH
TRBD2	TRBV6-5	TRBJ2-2	ASSYDTLAGYDTGELF
-	TRBV20-1	TRBJ2-1	SASKAVSSYNEQF
-	TRBV5-5	TRBJ2-2	ASSLTGANTGELF
-	TRBV10-3	TRBJ1-4	ATKGATNEKLF
-	TRBV29-1	TRBJ2-5	SVAASRETQY
TRBD2	TRBV27	TRBJ2-3	ASIPLGVAGVTDTQY
-	TRBV18	TRBJ2-3	ASSPLDSTDTQY
TRBD1	TRBV29-1	TRBJ2-1	SGGQGAAYNEQF
-	TRBV6-5	TRBJ2-7	ASSYSRGYEQY
-	TRBV5-1	TRBJ2-3	ASRRGVDTQY
-	TRBV7-8	TRBJ1-2	ASSLGRTRTNYGYT
TRBD1	TRBV7-3	TRBJ2-2	ASRKDRAVGELF
-	TRBV27	TRBJ1-3	ASSLMSSGNTIY
-	TRBV7-2	TRBJ2-1	ASSQVLVKEQF
-	TRBV20-1	TRBJ2-7	SAVRVPIYEQY
-	TRBV5-1	TRBJ1-1	ASSQGPANPEAF
TRBD2	TRBV6-5	TRBJ2-1	ASRRQRGRGNEQF
-	TRBV19	TRBJ1-3	ASTYPGTPDGNTIY
TRBD2	TRBV6-6	TRBJ2-7	AGREGLPYEQY
-	TRBV25-1	TRBJ2-3	ASRGGADTQY
-	TRBV20-1	TRBJ2-4	SAEGGSAKNIQY
-	TRBV18	TRBJ1-3	ASSPTRNGNTIY
-	TRBV7-2	TRBJ2-7	ASSLDDWGRGTYEQY
TRBD2	TRBV28	TRBJ2-3	ASSFPREGTDTQY
-	TRBV29-1	TRBJ2-3	SARPGSTDTQY
-	TRBV28	TRBJ2-1	ASSGDFSSYNEQF
-	TRBV20-1	TRBJ2-5	SARDPAGMLQETQY
-	TRBV7-9	TRBJ2-1	ASPAYVHEQF
-	TRBV15	TRBJ1-1	ATSRVSGGTEAF
-	TRBV21-1	TRBJ2-1	ASSKRSNDEQF
-	TRBV4-3	TRBJ1-1	ASSRRMGLTDVSEAF
-	TRBV20-1	TRBJ2-1	SASPRGQRYNEQF
-	TRBV6-1	TRBJ2-2	ASSEAGVELF
-	TRBV5-1	TRBJ2-1	ASSRAGESYNEQF
-	TRBV18	TRBJ2-1	ASSPGLAWKSANEQF
-	TRBV2	TRBJ2-2	ASSVNRATGELF
-	TRBV12-5	TRBJ2-1	ASGKGLSYNEQF
-	TRBV18	TRBJ2-1	ASSPSTGQGGLNEQF